The text below deals with one TCR beta chain. For every subset, genomic DNA was evenly distributed across several immunoSEQ plates. The table came from immunoSEQ multiplex PCR; TCRdb's copy has only in-frame clones and leaves some out. The sample lists around 1.5 million clones, around 98% occurring once. These data belong to a study of shared clonotypes between healthy human individuals. On the study more broadly: The study used three CD4 naive, three CD4 memory, two CD8 naive and one CD8 memory plate per donor.

The CDR3 loop spans 16 amino acids. CDR1 is SGHTA and CDR2 is FQGNSA in the germline V gene. V was cut by 0 bases and J by 2 bases, with 14 bases left in between. Material: naive CD4+ T cells sorted from blood. Subset defined: CD45RA+ positively selected. The J gene is TRBJ2-7, the V gene TRBV7-2; D perhaps matches TRBD1 (6 bases). The TCR sequence derives from a man aged 30 to 39 in good health. This chain's CDR3 is CASSLAIRTAAYEQYF. DNA of the CDR3: TGTGCCAGCAGCTTAGCTATTAGGACAGCTGCCTACGAGCAGTACTTC.